Listed below are T cell receptor beta chains from one sample, sequenced in a study of blood T cell repertoires in COVID-19. The method was immunoSEQ multiplex PCR; TCRdb's version includes in-frame clones alone and lacks a portion of them. The sample shows fewer than 150,000 clones, around three quarters of them seen only once. The sequenced sample was peripheral blood. All receptors derive from a human donor in a cohort sampled during active COVID-19. Each CDR3 is given without its conserved first and last residue.

v_call cdr3_aa
TRBV20-1 SASFGQFQPQH
TRBV5-1 ASSPGTGVWNSPLH
TRBV12-3/TRBV12-4 ASSPDAGRPQH
TRBV5-1 ASSPGGMWRGQWETQY
TRBV5-1 ASTRDRAYNEQF
TRBV7-8 ASSPRGGQGYTEAF
TRBV19 ASSTTGTGGPYEQY
TRBV5-1 ASSFGDTQY
TRBV30 AWKNGRLYEQY
TRBV2 ASSLDSRPGGF
TRBV18 ASSLGTSGGQETQY
TRBV5-1 ASSPLPRGETQY
TRBV5-1 ASSSRAGGGEYEQY
TRBV2 ASKRGRTEGRGGTEYEQY
TRBV5-1 ASRAGYSYEQY
TRBV12-3/TRBV12-4 ASSSGGNQPQH
TRBV6-6 ASAPGGRAYGYT
TRBV9 ASSSGVSGNSPLH
TRBV19 ASTPGQPFYNQPQH
TRBV11-2 ASSTRQGAGTEAF
TRBV10-3 GGVYNQPQH
TRBV9 ASSVDSAGGYTGELF
TRBV11-1 ASSAGTVKGQPQH
TRBV13 ASSFRGTYNEQF
TRBV7-6 ASSLVSRSGGANEQF
TRBV5-6 ASSLSGAGGEQF
TRBV19 ASSIGQMNTEAF
TRBV12-3/TRBV12-4 ASLQGLGQPQH
TRBV13 ASARQGGIGAKNIQY
TRBV12-5 ASGLGRGSGYT
TRBV19 ASSPRLGQGQDTEAF
TRBV11-2 ASSPSRTGRGTKNIQY
TRBV12-5 ASGLETGSNTGELF
TRBV2 ASSAPGTVTNEKLF
TRBV6-5 ASSRTGDYEQY
TRBV7-2 ASSGTGGNQPQH
TRBV15 ATSNLGVRTDTQY
TRBV19 ASSAGTGGEDEQY
TRBV2 ASIATSGFSGANVLT
TRBV30 AWSVLWGGNYNEQF
TRBV7-8 ASSFVAGGPTDTQY
TRBV18 ASSPGAETYGYT
TRBV3-1/TRBV3-2 ASSSRDRFNYGYT
TRBV9 ASSARQGADSPLH
TRBV30 ASKGTGVGNEQY
TRBV7-6 ASSLGPSWGYT
TRBV5-6 ASSRLAGDPGELF
TRBV5-1 ASSVVADRGEQY
TRBV30 AGHRDNNYGYT
TRBV6-4 ASRGSTGELF